One T cell receptor (beta chain) is described in this entry. Its antigen remains unknown. The entry originates in a study of cytomegalovirus exposure and HLA in healthy donors. PCR amplification relied on 60 Vbeta primers (plus 13 Jbeta primers). Only in-frame clones appear in the TCRdb table, and some are missing; sequencing was by immunoSEQ multiplex PCR. Among around 140,000 clones, around 86% were seen once, and the ten largest hold 2.5% to 3.5%. Trimming took 0 bases from V and 4 from J, leaving 5 bases between them. The CDR3 runs to 13 residues. The germline V gene has CDR1 SGHNT and CDR2 YYREEE (reference sequence). Study outcomes and limitations: In a later analysis, TCR beta V- and J-gene trimming showed a link to a missense DCLRE1C variant. Among TCR beta chains of equal frequency, HLA-associated ones were more clonally expanded in a later analysis.

The specimen was PBMCs. The TCR was taken from a woman aged 30 to 39 in good health and CMV-seronegative. The V and J genes are TRBV5-4 and TRBJ2-1; D unclear. CDR3 amino acids: CASSLDRYNEQFF. Here the CDR3 DNA reads TGTGCCAGCAGCTTGGATCGTTACAATGAGCAGTTCTTC.